These 27 T cell receptor beta chains came from one sample sequenced in a study of blood T cell repertoires in COVID-19. Assay: immunoSEQ multiplex PCR; the TCRdb copy retains only in-frame clones and omits some. The table lists almost 350,000 clones, approximately 89% of them singletons. Sequenced sample: peripheral blood. The origin of the receptors is a woman aged 60 to 75 with COVID-19, enrolled during active disease.

The genes are TRBV6-5 and TRBJ1-5; 10 nucleotides align to TRBD1. There are 14 residues in the CDR3. V lost 6 bases, J lost 5 bases, and 4 bases stayed unmatched. CDR1 MNHEY and CDR2 SVGAGI come from the germline V gene. The CDR3 nucleotides are TGTGCCAGCAGAGGACAGGGGGGGGATCAGCCCCAGCATTTT. It translates to CASRGQGGDQPQHF.

The J gene is TRBJ2-2, the V gene TRBV10-3; tentative D call: TRBD2 (6 bases). Germline V lookup: CDR1 ENHRY, CDR2 SYGVKD. The CDR3 runs to 17 residues. V gave up 3 bases and J gave up 6 bases, with 20 bases separating them. Here the CDR3 DNA reads TGTGCCATCAGTGAAAAGACAGCTCAATGGGGGGCCGGGGAGCTGTTTTTT. Protein sequence: CAISEKTAQWGAGELFF.

In the case of this clone: The sample has other DNA sequences that encode this CDR3 too. This chain links TRBV12-3 or TRBV12-4 with TRBJ1-5, with D unclear. V lost 2 bases, J lost 2 bases, and 4 bases lay in between. The CDR3 loop spans 13 amino acids. CDR3: CASSLQGNQPQHF. The CDR3 region has the DNA TGTGCCAGCAGTTTACAGGGCAATCAGCCCCAGCATTTT.

This rearrangement joins TRBV19 to TRBJ1-3, with unresolved D. CDR1 and CDR2 from the germline V gene are LNHDA and SQIVND (reference sequence). V shed 3 bases and J shed 3 bases, with 9 bases lying between them. The CDR3 totals 14 residues. This CDR3 reads CASSMYPGGNTIYF. Here the CDR3 DNA reads TGTGCCAGTAGTATGTATCCGGGTGGAAACACCATATATTTT.

This chain links TRBV12-3 or TRBV12-4 with TRBJ2-1, with D possibly matching TRBD1 (5 bases). Trimming cost V 6 bases and J 10 bases, with 10 bases left between them. This CDR3 comprises 11 residues. The CDR3 here is CASSSRTEQFF. The CDR3 DNA reads TGTGCCAGCAGCTCTAGGACAGAGCAGTTCTTC.

J is TRBJ1-2 and V is TRBV24-1, with a tentative D call TRBD1 (6 bases). The CDR3 sequence is 15 residues long. CDR1 and CDR2 (germline): KGHDR, SFDVKD. Trimming took 5 bases from V and 5 from J, leaving 17 bases between them. CDR3 sequence: CATSVHRVDGYGYTF. The CDR3 DNA sequence: TGTGCCACCAGTGTCCACAGGGTCGACGGGTATGGCTACACCTTC.

In this sample, this clone turned up once. The chain links TRBV5-1 to TRBJ2-5; D is perhaps TRBD2 (5 bases). The CDR3 runs 14 residues. V was trimmed by 4 bases and J by 2 bases, leaving 12 bases between them. Per germline, CDR1 SGHRS and CDR2 YFSETQ. DNA of the CDR3: TGCGCCAGCAGCCGCCCCGGAGGTCAAGAGACCCAGTACTTC. It codes for CASSRPGGQETQYF.

The chain uses TRBV30 and TRBJ2-7; 8 bases fit TRBD1. Per germline, CDR1 GTSNPN and CDR2 SVGIG (reference sequence). The CDR3 has 13 amino acids. With V trimmed by 2 bases and J by 8 bases, 8 bases remained unmatched. The CDR3 is CAWSPDRGQQQYF. CDR3 DNA: TGTGCCTGGAGTCCCGACAGGGGTCAGCAGCAGTACTTC.

Notes on this clone: Other DNA sequences in this specimen translate into the identical CDR3. The rearrangement uses TRBV5-1 and TRBJ1-3; no firm D call. The length of the CDR3 is 15 residues. V was cut by 0 bases and J by 0 bases, with 7 bases left in between. Per germline, CDR1 SGHRS and CDR2 YFSETQ. The CDR3, as DNA: TGCGCCAGCAGCTTGGTCGGAGACTCTGGAAACACCATATATTTT. This encodes CASSLVGDSGNTIYF.

The chain links TRBV19 to TRBJ1-2; 12 nucleotides match TRBD1. Germline trimming cut 6 bases from V and 7 bases from J; bases unmatched to any gene: 12. CDR1 LNHDA and CDR2 SQIVND come from the germline V gene (reference sequence). This CDR3 is built from 16 residues. CDR3 protein: CASSPKPGQGAVGYTF. CDR3 bases: TGTGCCAGTAGCCCAAAACCGGGACAGGGGGCGGTTGGCTACACCTTC.

The rearrangement links TRBV19 to TRBJ1-5, with 7 bases lining up with TRBD1. J lost 2 bases, V lost 9 bases, and 7 bases had no gene match. Germline assignment: CDR1 LNHDA and CDR2 SQIVND (reference sequence). The CDR3 extends over 14 amino acids. CDR3 amino acids: CASNRGEGNQPQHF. The CDR3 DNA reads as TGTGCCAGCAACAGGGGAGAGGGCAATCAGCCCCAGCATTTT.

The chain links TRBV19 to TRBJ1-2, with 9 positions matching TRBD1. Per germline, CDR1 LNHDA and CDR2 SQIVND (reference sequence). The V gene end was trimmed by 11 bases and the J gene end by 4 bases; junction bases not matched to a gene: 11. The CDR3 is 14 residues long. The CDR3 protein is CAAHPGQGFYGYTF. The CDR3 nucleotides read TGTGCCGCCCACCCGGGACAGGGATTCTATGGCTACACCTTC.

This chain connects TRBV9 to TRBJ2-1; no firm D call. V was shortened by 2 bases and J by 7 bases, with 7 bases between the two germline ends. This CDR3 spans 12 amino acids. In germline, CDR1 is SGDLS, CDR2 YYNGEE. CDR3 bases: TGTGCCAGCAGCGTCTTCCCGAATGAGCAGTTCTTC. Translation gives CASSVFPNEQFF.

The V call is TRBV6-1, the J call TRBJ2-3, with a tentative D call TRBD1 (6 bases). The germline gives CDR1 MNHNS, CDR2 SASEGT. With 2 bases removed from V and 5 bases from J, the gap between germline ends came to 17 bases. The CDR3 has 16 amino acids. The CDR3 protein is CASSEPRRPRGDTQYF. The CDR3 bases are TGTGCCAGCAGTGAACCCAGGCGGCCCAGGGGAGATACGCAGTATTTT.

The genes are TRBV15 and TRBJ2-7; no clear D gene. The ends were cut back, 0 bases at V and 4 bases at J, with 13 bases in the middle. Per the germline V gene, CDR1 is LNHNV and CDR2 is YYDKDF (reference sequence). This CDR3 has 15 residues. CDR3 bases: TGTGCCACCAGCAGAGATCTGGTCGGTTCGTACGAGCAGTACTTC. Translated: CATSRDLVGSYEQYF. Variable domain in full (rest from reference TRBV15 and TRBJ2-7): DAMVIQNPRYQVTQFGKPVTLSCSQTLNHNVMYWYQQKSSQAPKLLFHYYDKDFNNEADTPDNFQSRRPNTSFCFLDIRSPGLGDTAMYLCATSRDLVGSYEQYFGPGTRLTVT.

The V and J genes are TRBV7-2 and TRBJ1-2, with 7 bases matching TRBD1. Per the germline V gene, CDR1 is SGHTA and CDR2 is FQGNSA. The CDR3 is made up of 13 amino acids. The trim removed 6 bases at V and 1 base at J, leaving 2 bases unmatched. As DNA, the CDR3 is TGTGCCAGCAGATGGGACAGTAACTATGGCTACACCTTC. Its translation is CASRWDSNYGYTF.

The chain is built from TRBV19 and TRBJ1-3; TRBD1 might be the D (6 bases). Germline V lookup: CDR1 LNHDA, CDR2 SQIVND (reference sequence). The CDR3 sequence is 15 residues long. V lost 6 bases, J lost 1 base, and 13 bases lay in between. The DNA of the CDR3 is TGTGCCAGTAGAAGACAGGTGGGGTCTGGAAACACCATATATTTT. Residues: CASRRQVGSGNTIYF. The whole variable domain, remainder taken from reference TRBV19 and TRBJ1-3, is DGGITQSPKYLFRKEGQNVTLSCEQNLNHDAMYWYRQDPGQGLRLIYYSQIVNDFQKGDIAEGYSVSREKKESFPLTVTSAQKNPTAFYLCASRRQVGSGNTIYFGEGSWLTVV.

Note on this clone: At one end the junction does not follow the germline gene, possibly because of a read error. This chain uses TRBV5-6 with TRBJ2-3; 9 bases match TRBD2. CDR3 length: 17 amino acids. Looked up from germline, CDR1 is SGHDT and CDR2 is YYEEEE. CDR3 DNA: TGTGCCAGCAGCCACGACCGTCTCGGGACTAGCAAAGATACGCAGTATTTT. Its translation is CASSHDRLGTSKDTQYF.

The rearrangement joins TRBV5-1 to TRBJ2-3; D not certain. Germline-derived CDR1 and CDR2 are SGHRS and YFSETQ. The CDR3 totals 15 residues. Deletions cut 3 bases from V and 1 base from J, with 12 bases between. CDR3 in amino acids: CASSSAARGTDTQYF. Here the CDR3 DNA reads TGCGCCAGCAGCTCCGCGGCCAGAGGCACAGATACGCAGTATTTT.

The chain recombines TRBV29-1 with TRBJ1-1, with D possibly being TRBD1 (6 bases). Germline V gives CDR1 SQVTM, CDR2 ANQGSEA. The CDR3 is made up of 14 amino acids. Trimming stripped 6 bases from V and 5 bases from J, with 19 bases between. The CDR3: CSVGLRGGRTEAFF. Written as DNA, the CDR3 is TGCAGCGTCGGACTGAGAGGGGGTAGGACTGAAGCTTTCTTT.

This chain links TRBV28 with TRBJ2-3; 7 nucleotides match TRBD1. In germline, CDR1 is MDHEN, CDR2 SYDVKM. The length of the CDR3 is 18 residues. Trimming at V came to 5 bases and at J to 2 bases, leaving 16 bases not matched to a gene. The CDR3 DNA reads as TGTGCCAGCAGTCCCCTCATGACGGACAGGCCCAACACAGATACGCAGTATTTT. It translates to CASSPLMTDRPNTDTQYF.

V usage is TRBV10-3 and J usage is TRBJ2-7, with 7 bases fitting TRBD2. Germline V gene data show CDR1 as ENHRY and CDR2 as SYGVKD. V lost 4 bases and J lost 2; bases outside the gene matches: 5. The length of the CDR3 is 14 residues. The CDR3, as DNA: TGTGCCATCAGTGGGCCTAGCGGCCCCTACGAGCAGTACTTC. As protein: CAISGPSGPYEQYF.

In regard to this clone: The sample carries other DNA sequences with the same CDR3. The chain has TRBV5-1 and TRBJ2-5; TRBD2 aligns across 7 bases. Germline loops: CDR1 SGHRS, CDR2 YFSETQ. The CDR3 covers 14 residues. The V segment lost 2 bases and the J segment 3 bases; nucleotides outside the gene matches: 4. The CDR3 is CASSLYRGEETQYF. Written as DNA, the CDR3 is TGCGCCAGCAGCTTATACCGGGGGGAAGAGACCCAGTACTTC.

The chain employs TRBV5-1 and TRBJ1-1; D might be TRBD1 (5 bases). Germline CDR1 SGHRS, CDR2 YFSETQ. With 2 bases removed from V and 7 bases from J, the gap between germline ends came to 24 bases. This CDR3 comprises 17 residues. The CDR3 bases are TGCGCCAGCAGCTTCAAGGTCACCCAGACAGTTTCTGATGAAGCTTTCTTT. Protein product: CASSFKVTQTVSDEAFF.

The rearrangement joins TRBV19 to TRBJ2-7; maybe TRBD1 (6 bases). This CDR3 spans 13 amino acids. Germline V CDR1 and CDR2: LNHDA, SQIVND (reference sequence). Deletions cut 6 bases from V and 3 bases from J, with 12 bases between. The CDR3 region is CASSLGTYYEQYF. Here the CDR3 DNA reads TGTGCCAGTAGCTTGGGGACATACTACGAGCAGTACTTC.

DNA of the CDR3: TGTGCCAGCAGCTTAGACAGAGCGGCAGCCACAGATACGCAGTATTTT. Protein sequence: CASSLDRAAATDTQYF. The V and J genes are TRBV11-2 and TRBJ2-3, with D possibly matching TRBD2 (5 bases). Trimming shortened V by 0 bases and J by 2 bases, and 12 bases separated the two germline ends. Germline V gene lookup returns CDR1 SGHAT and CDR2 FQNNGV. The CDR3 extends over 16 amino acids.

This clone occurred once. The chain combines TRBV10-1 with TRBJ1-4, with D unclear. The CDR3 sequence is 14 residues long. V lost 0 bases, J lost 8 bases, and 10 bases lay in between. The germline V gene encodes CDR1 WNHNN and CDR2 SYGVQD (reference sequence). CDR3 residues: CASSESLGSEKLFF. The CDR3 DNA follows: TGCGCCAGCAGTGAGTCATTGGGGAGCGAAAAACTGTTTTTT.